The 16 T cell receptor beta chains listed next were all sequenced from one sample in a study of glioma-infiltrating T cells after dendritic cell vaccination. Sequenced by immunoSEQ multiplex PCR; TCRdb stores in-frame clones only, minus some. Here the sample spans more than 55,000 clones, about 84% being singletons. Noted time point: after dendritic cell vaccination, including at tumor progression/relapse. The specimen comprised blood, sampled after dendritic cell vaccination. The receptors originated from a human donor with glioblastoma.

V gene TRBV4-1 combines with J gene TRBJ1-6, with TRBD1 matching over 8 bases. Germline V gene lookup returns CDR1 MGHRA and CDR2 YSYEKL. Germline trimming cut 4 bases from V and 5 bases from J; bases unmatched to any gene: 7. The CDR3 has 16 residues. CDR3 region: CASSPQGEGDNSPLHF. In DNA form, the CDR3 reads TGCGCCAGCAGCCCACAGGGGGAAGGTGATAATTCACCCCTCCACTTT.

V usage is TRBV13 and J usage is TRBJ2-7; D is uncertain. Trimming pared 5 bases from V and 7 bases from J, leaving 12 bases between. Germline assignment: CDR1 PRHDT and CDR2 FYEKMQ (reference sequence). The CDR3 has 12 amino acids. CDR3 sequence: CASSLRLEEQYF. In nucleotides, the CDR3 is TGTGCCAGCAGCCTCAGGTTAGAGGAGCAGTACTTC.

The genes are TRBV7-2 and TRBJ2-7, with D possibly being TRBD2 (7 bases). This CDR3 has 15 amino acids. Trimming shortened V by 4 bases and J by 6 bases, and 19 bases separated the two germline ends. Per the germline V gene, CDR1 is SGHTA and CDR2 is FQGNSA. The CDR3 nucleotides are TGTGCCAGCAGCTCCATTGGACGGGGGGCCAGCGAGCAGTACTTC. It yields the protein CASSSIGRGASEQYF.

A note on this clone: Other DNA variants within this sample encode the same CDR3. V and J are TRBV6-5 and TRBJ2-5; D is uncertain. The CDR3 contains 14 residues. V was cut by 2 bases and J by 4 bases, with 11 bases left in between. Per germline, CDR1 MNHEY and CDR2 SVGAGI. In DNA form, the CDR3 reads TGTGCCAGCAGTTACGGTGCAGGTAGAGAGACCCAGTACTTC. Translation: CASSYGAGRETQYF.

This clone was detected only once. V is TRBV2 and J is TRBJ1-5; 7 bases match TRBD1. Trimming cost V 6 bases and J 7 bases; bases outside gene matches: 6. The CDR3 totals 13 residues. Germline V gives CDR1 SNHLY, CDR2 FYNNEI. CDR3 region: CASSPDRAQPQHF. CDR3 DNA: TGTGCCAGCAGCCCCGACAGGGCCCAGCCCCAGCATTTT.

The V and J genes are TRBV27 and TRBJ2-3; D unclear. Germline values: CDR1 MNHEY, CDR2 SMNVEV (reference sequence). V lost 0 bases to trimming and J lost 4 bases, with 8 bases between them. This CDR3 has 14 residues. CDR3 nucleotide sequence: TGTGCCAGCAGTTTATCAAGAACAGCAGATACGCAGTATTTT. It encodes CASSLSRTADTQYF.

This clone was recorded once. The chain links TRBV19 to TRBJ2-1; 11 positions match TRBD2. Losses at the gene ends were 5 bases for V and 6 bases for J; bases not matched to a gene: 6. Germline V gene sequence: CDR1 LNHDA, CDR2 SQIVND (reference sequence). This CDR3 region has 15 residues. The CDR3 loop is CASSQLAGESNEQFF. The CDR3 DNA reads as TGTGCCAGTAGTCAACTAGCGGGGGAAAGCAATGAGCAGTTCTTC.

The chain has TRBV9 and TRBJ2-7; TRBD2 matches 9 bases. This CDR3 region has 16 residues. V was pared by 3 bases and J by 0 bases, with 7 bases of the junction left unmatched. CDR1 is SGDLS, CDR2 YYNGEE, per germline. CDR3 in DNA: TGTGCCAGCAGCGCAACCGGGACTAGCTTCTCCTACGAGCAGTACTTC. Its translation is CASSATGTSFSYEQYF.

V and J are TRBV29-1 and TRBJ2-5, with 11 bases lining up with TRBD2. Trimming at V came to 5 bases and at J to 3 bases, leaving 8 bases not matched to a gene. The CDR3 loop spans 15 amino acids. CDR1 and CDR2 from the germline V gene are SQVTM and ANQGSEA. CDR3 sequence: CSVSGTSGEKETQYF. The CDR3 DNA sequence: TGCAGCGTTTCCGGGACTAGCGGAGAAAAAGAGACCCAGTACTTC. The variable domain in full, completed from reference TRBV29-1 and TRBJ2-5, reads SAVISQKPSRDICQRGTSLTIQCQVDSQVTMMFWYRQQPGQSLTLIATANQGSEATYESGFVIDKFPISRPNLTFSTLTVSNMSPEDSSIYLCSVSGTSGEKETQYFGPGTRLLVL.

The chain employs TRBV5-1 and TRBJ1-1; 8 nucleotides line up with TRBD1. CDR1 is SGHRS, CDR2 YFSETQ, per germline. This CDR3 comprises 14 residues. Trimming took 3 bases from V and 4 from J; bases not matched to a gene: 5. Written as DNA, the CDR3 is TGCGCCAGCAGCTCCGGACAGGGCGGCACTGAAGCTTTCTTT. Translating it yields CASSSGQGGTEAFF.

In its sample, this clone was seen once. CDR3 loop: CASSSYGQGADTQYF. CDR3 nucleotide sequence: TGTGCCAGCAGCTCCTATGGACAGGGGGCAGATACGCAGTATTTT. The chain employs TRBV7-2 and TRBJ2-3; 10 bases map to TRBD1. The CDR3 length is 15 residues. Germline loops: CDR1 SGHTA, CDR2 FQGNSA. V was clipped by 4 bases and J by 4 bases; unmatched bases: 5.

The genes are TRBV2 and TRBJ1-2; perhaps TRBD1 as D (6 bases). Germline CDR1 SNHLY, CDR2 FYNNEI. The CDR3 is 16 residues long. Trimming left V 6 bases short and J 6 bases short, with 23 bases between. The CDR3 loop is CASRGSQGYVGNGYTF. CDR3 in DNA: TGTGCCAGCAGAGGGTCACAGGGATACGTAGGTAATGGCTACACCTTC.

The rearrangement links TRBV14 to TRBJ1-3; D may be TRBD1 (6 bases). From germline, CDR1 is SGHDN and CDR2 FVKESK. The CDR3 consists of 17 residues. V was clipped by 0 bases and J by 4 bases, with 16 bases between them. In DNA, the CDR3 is TGTGCCAGCAGCCAAGATCGAACAGGGTCGGCGGGAAACACCATATATTTT. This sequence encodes CASSQDRTGSAGNTIYF.

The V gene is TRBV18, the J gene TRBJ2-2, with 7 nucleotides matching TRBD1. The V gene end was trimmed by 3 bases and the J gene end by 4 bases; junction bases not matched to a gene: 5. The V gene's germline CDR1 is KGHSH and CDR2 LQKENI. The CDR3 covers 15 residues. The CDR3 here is CASSPTGESTGELFF. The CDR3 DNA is TGTGCCAGCTCACCTACAGGGGAAAGCACCGGGGAGCTGTTTTTT.

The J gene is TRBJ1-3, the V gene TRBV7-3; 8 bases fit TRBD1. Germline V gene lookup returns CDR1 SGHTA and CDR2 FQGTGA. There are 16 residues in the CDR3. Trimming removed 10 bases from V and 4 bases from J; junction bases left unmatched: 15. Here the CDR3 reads CANIKYRGYSGNTIYF. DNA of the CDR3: TGTGCCAACATTAAATACAGGGGGTATTCAGGAAACACCATATATTTT.

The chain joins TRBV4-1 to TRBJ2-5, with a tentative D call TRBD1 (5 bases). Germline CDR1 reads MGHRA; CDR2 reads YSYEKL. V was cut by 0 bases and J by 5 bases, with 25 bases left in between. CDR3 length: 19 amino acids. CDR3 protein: CASSQDGLVVGAPGETQYF. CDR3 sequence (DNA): TGCGCCAGCAGCCAAGATGGCCTGGTGGTAGGGGCCCCTGGTGAGACCCAGTACTTC.